This T cell receptor beta chain was recovered during a study of response to subunit inactivated influenza vaccine. Using its own MiXCR run on the RT-PCR reads, TCRdb lists one record per CDR3 protein. Of some 500,000 distinct CDR3 sequences in the sample, approximately 15% were seen once. Notes on the study in general: A suggestion made by the authors is that each seasonal influenza vaccination recruits few new T cells.

This clonotype was picked up a small number of times. Its cognate antigen is unknown. The germline V and J ends were trimmed by 6 bases and 5 bases, with 22 bases remaining between them. This CDR3 has 16 residues. Germline CDR1 MNHEY, CDR2 SVGEGT. The chain carries TRBV6-2 or TRBV6-3 and TRBJ1-2; D is perhaps TRBD1 (6 bases). Sequencing used CD4+ T cells sorted from PBMCs, obtained less than 30 months after vaccination. This receptor was identified in a man aged 45 to 70 who received an inactivated influenza vaccine. The CDR3, as DNA: TGTGCCAGCAGCTCCCGACAGGCCCCCAGGCCTTATGGCTACACCTTC. Translated, it gives CASSSRQAPRPYGYTF.